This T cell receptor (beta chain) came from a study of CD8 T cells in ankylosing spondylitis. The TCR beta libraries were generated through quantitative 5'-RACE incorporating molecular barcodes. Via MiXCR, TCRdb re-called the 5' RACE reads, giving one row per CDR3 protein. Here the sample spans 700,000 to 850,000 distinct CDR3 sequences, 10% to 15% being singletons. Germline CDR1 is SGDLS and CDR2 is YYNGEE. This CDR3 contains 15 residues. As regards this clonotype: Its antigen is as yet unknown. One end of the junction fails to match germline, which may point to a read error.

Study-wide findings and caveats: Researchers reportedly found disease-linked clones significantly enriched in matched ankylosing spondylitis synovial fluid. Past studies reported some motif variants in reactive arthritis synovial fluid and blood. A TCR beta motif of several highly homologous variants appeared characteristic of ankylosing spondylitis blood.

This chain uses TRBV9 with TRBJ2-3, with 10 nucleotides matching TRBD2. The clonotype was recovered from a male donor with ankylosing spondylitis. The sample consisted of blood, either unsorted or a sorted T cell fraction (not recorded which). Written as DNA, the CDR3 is TGTGCCAGCAGCGACTCGGGACTAGCGACAGATTCGCAGTATTTT. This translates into CASSDSGLATDSQYF.